The T cell receptor (beta chain) under discussion was sequenced for a study of somatic mutations in cytotoxic T cells in rheumatoid arthritis. Study-level results: There were about an eighth of the roughly 60 patients in whom the largest CD8+ clone exceeded 20% of CD8+ cells. Measurement of CD8+ T-cell clonality revealed no significant difference between rheumatoid arthritis patients and age-matched healthy controls. Healthy controls did not share the age-linked increase in CD8+ clonality seen in rheumatoid arthritis patients.

Clones were read by immunoSEQ multiplex PCR, and TCRdb kept only the in-frame ones, dropping some. The sample holds about 12,000 clones, more than 75% seen once. Between the trimmed V and J ends, which lost 1 base and 8 bases, there was a span of 11 bases. CDR1 and CDR2 (germline): LNHDA, SQIVND (reference sequence). There are 13 residues in the CDR3. As for this clone: The antigen is undetermined.

This receptor was obtained from a man aged 50 to 60 in good health. Input material: CD8+ T cells sorted from blood. This chain connects TRBV19 to TRBJ1-1; D gene ambiguous. The CDR3 spells CASSIGPGLEAFF. In nucleotides, the CDR3 is TGTGCCAGTAGTATAGGCCCAGGTCTGGAAGCTTTCTTT.